A selection of T cell receptor beta chains follows, all from one sample in a study of OX40 agonist ivuxolimab in advanced cancers. TCRdb's table, derived via immunoSEQ multiplex PCR, lists solely in-frame clones and lacks some. Here the sample spans about 85,000 clones, approximately 86% being singletons. This specimen was CD4+ or CD8+ T cells sorted from blood, taken in a trial of the OX40 agonist ivuxolimab. The receptors were gathered from an adult with an advanced solid tumor such as melanoma, head and neck, liver or kidney cancer. Both conserved end residues are trimmed from each CDR3. Each record gives: clone size, V gene, CDR3 protein. Expanded clones are given a class, and other clones once, few, many or no size at all.

abundance: -; v_gene: TRBV5-1; CDR3aa: ASSYGTTLSPNYGYT
abundance: -; v_gene: TRBV5-1; CDR3aa: ASSLLGNTGELF
abundance: -; v_gene: TRBV18; CDR3aa: ASSPSSYNSPLH
abundance: -; v_gene: TRBV6-1; CDR3aa: AGNRSAKETQY
abundance: once; v_gene: TRBV5-1; CDR3aa: ASRAGPQETQY
abundance: -; v_gene: TRBV5-4; CDR3aa: ASSVNRGANTEAF
abundance: -; v_gene: TRBV15; CDR3aa: ATSSKLAGAPIRNEQF
abundance: -; v_gene: TRBV5-6; CDR3aa: ASTLWGPIPPNQPQH
abundance: -; v_gene: TRBV28; CDR3aa: ASSFQGGNGYT
abundance: -; v_gene: TRBV10-3; CDR3aa: ATKADLSSYEQY
abundance: -; v_gene: TRBV5-6; CDR3aa: ASSSLGTGGNQPQH
abundance: once; v_gene: TRBV5-4; CDR3aa: ASLTRGTGSRETQY
abundance: -; v_gene: TRBV10-1; CDR3aa: ASSDLTSQRMNTGELF
abundance: -; v_gene: TRBV27; CDR3aa: ASSLWGDPGNTIY
abundance: -; v_gene: TRBV4-3; CDR3aa: ASKKSLAGSYEQY
abundance: -; v_gene: TRBV7-9; CDR3aa: ASSAPGGGTEAF
abundance: -; v_gene: TRBV28; CDR3aa: ASSFIHEQF
abundance: -; v_gene: TRBV7-3; CDR3aa: ASSLGPLPDTQY
abundance: -; v_gene: TRBV13; CDR3aa: ASSLGTEIIGAF
abundance: -; v_gene: TRBV30; CDR3aa: AWTQQGQGGEKLF
abundance: -; v_gene: TRBV6-5; CDR3aa: ASSYSATQY
abundance: -; v_gene: TRBV5-1; CDR3aa: ASSLVGGQETQY
abundance: -; v_gene: TRBV28; CDR3aa: ASSTVGQGSNQPQH
abundance: -; v_gene: TRBV29-1; CDR3aa: SAAGAGADTQY
abundance: -; v_gene: TRBV30; CDR3aa: ALFRGGGFTEAF
abundance: -; v_gene: TRBV6-6; CDR3aa: ASSSPPRPYEQY
abundance: -; v_gene: TRBV5-1; CDR3aa: ASSLDRGSYEQY
abundance: -; v_gene: TRBV6-6; CDR3aa: ASRSNGYTEAF
abundance: -; v_gene: TRBV5-1; CDR3aa: ASSLVGVGTDTQY
abundance: -; v_gene: TRBV5-5; CDR3aa: ASSLPALSYEQY
abundance: -; v_gene: TRBV19; CDR3aa: ASSIRQGGPNTEAF
abundance: -; v_gene: TRBV5-1; CDR3aa: ASSLVPGETQY
abundance: -; v_gene: TRBV28; CDR3aa: ASIQTGEGKREQF
abundance: -; v_gene: TRBV29-1; CDR3aa: SVGDDAGQY
abundance: -; v_gene: TRBV9; CDR3aa: ASSARDSSGNTIY